This T cell receptor beta chain derives from a study of blood T cell repertoires in COVID-19. Study context: Samples came from the United States, Italy and Spain, spanning acute and convalescent COVID-19.

The J segment lost 1 base and the V segment lost 9 bases, leaving 15 bases of the junction unmatched. The CDR3 is made up of 17 amino acids. Per germline, CDR1 LNHDA and CDR2 SQIVND (reference sequence). The method was immunoSEQ multiplex PCR; TCRdb's version includes in-frame clones alone and lacks a portion of them. Found here are around 180,000 clones, 75% to 90% of them singletons; the top ten hold around 2.3%. The sample taken for sequencing was peripheral blood. This TCR was sampled from a man aged 70-80 years with active or convalescent COVID-19. V is TRBV19 and J is TRBJ1-2; TRBD1 matches at 9 bases. The CDR3 is CASAPAGQGTHNYGYTF. The CDR3, as DNA: TGTGCCAGCGCGCCAGCCGGACAGGGGACCCATAACTATGGCTACACCTTC.